The rows below give T cell receptor beta chains drawn from one sample of a study of Ad26.COV2.S vaccination and SARS-CoV-2 variants. Sequencing was performed with immunoSEQ multiplex PCR; in TCRdb, only in-frame clones are kept and a portion is missing. This table has 380,000 or so clones, 86% appearing once. The sequencing used peripheral blood, collected in a trial of Ad26.COV2.S vaccine versus placebo. These receptors originate from a person aged 18-65 years who received the Ad26.COV2.S COVID-19 vaccine or a placebo. The CDR3 runs from the conserved cysteine through the conserved F or W. D genes are given only for firm matches. The size of a clone is reported for some rows only, either as once, few or many, or as a class for expanded clones.

j_call clone_size d_call v_call cdr3_aa cdr3_nt
TRBJ1-4 NA NA TRBV27 CASSRGSANEKLFF TGTGCCAGCAGCCGGGGGAGTGCTAATGAAAAACTGTTTTTT
TRBJ1-1 NA TRBD1 TRBV28 CASSLSGTGGEETEAFF TGTGCCAGCAGTTTATCGGGGACAGGGGGCGAGGAGACTGAAGCTTTCTTT
TRBJ2-3 once NA TRBV6-2/TRBV6-3 CASSYSAGLSTDTQYF TGTGCCAGCAGTTACTCCGCAGGGTTATCAACAGATACGCAGTATTTT
TRBJ2-5 NA NA TRBV28 CASSQIAEQETQYF TGTGCCAGCAGCCAAATAGCGGAGCAAGAGACCCAGTACTTC
TRBJ2-3 NA TRBD2 TRBV11-2 CASSPRVAGGKDTQYF TGTGCCAGCAGCCCCCGGGTAGCGGGAGGGAAAGATACGCAGTATTTT
TRBJ1-2 NA NA TRBV28 CASSLTVHYGYTF TGTGCCAGCAGCCTAACAGTACACTATGGCTACACCTTC
TRBJ2-1 NA NA TRBV7-9 CASSSGLPNEQFF TGTGCCAGCAGCTCGGGACTGCCTAATGAGCAGTTCTTC
TRBJ2-5 NA NA TRBV27 CASSSYGGEGQETQYF TGTGCCAGCAGTTCTTACGGGGGCGAAGGTCAAGAGACCCAGTACTTC
TRBJ1-3 NA NA TRBV15 CATSRDKGSGNTIYF TGTGCCACCAGCAGAGACAAGGGTTCTGGAAACACCATATATTTT
TRBJ2-3 many NA TRBV9 CASSVSRPDTQYF TGTGCCAGCAGCGTCTCTCGCCCAGATACGCAGTATTTT
TRBJ1-2 many NA TRBV14 CASSQGWGGYTF TGTGCCAGCAGCCAAGGTTGGGGTGGCTACACCTTC
TRBJ1-1 NA NA TRBV7-2 CASSSLLGSGRDTEAFF TGTGCCAGCAGCTCGCTCCTAGGCAGTGGTCGGGACACTGAAGCTTTCTTT
TRBJ2-4 NA NA TRBV2 CASEGRGASFLGEAKNIQYF TGTGCCAGCGAGGGCAGGGGGGCGAGTTTTTTAGGAGAGGCCAAAAACATTCAGTACTTC
TRBJ1-6 few NA TRBV7-9 CASSLHSLGSPLHF TGTGCCAGCAGCTTACACTCATTGGGTTCACCCCTCCACTTT
TRBJ2-7 NA NA TRBV20-1 CSANGPPEQYF TGCAGTGCCAACGGGCCACCCGAGCAGTACTTC
TRBJ2-7 NA TRBD2 TRBV27 CASSPRLEGGWNEQYF TGTGCCAGCAGTCCCCGACTAGAGGGAGGGTGGAACGAGCAGTACTTC
TRBJ1-2 many TRBD1 TRBV10-2 CASSESTGNYGYTF TGCGCCAGCAGTGAGTCGACAGGGAACTATGGCTACACCTTC
TRBJ1-2 NA TRBD1 TRBV5-4 CASSPLGGQGGYGYTF TGTGCCAGCAGCCCCTTAGGTGGGCAGGGGGGCTATGGCTACACCTTC
TRBJ2-7 NA TRBD2 TRBV10-2 CASSEAAGGSLDEQYF TGCGCCAGCAGTGAAGCAGCGGGAGGCTCCCTCGACGAGCAGTACTTC
TRBJ2-7 NA TRBD2 TRBV3-1/TRBV3-2 CASSPGLAGDEQYF TGTGCCAGCAGCCCAGGACTAGCGGGAGACGAGCAGTACTTC
TRBJ2-3 NA TRBD2 TRBV11-3 CASSPRGTTDTQYF TGTGCCAGCAGCCCGCGGGGGACCACAGATACGCAGTATTTT
TRBJ2-7 NA TRBD1 TRBV7-9 CASSATGVYEQYF TGTGCCAGCAGCGCGACAGGGGTCTACGAGCAGTACTTC
TRBJ1-4 NA NA TRBV10-1 CASSESKGWANEKLFF TGCGCCAGCAGTGAGTCAAAAGGTTGGGCTAATGAAAAACTGTTTTTT
TRBJ2-1 NA NA TRBV2 CASKGSYNEQFF TGTGCCAGCAAGGGTTCCTACAATGAGCAGTTCTTC
TRBJ1-2 NA TRBD1 TRBV14 CASSQPGRGPGGYTF TGTGCCAGCAGCCAACCCGGGAGGGGGCCAGGAGGCTACACCTTC
TRBJ2-1 NA NA TRBV27 CASSLPPANEQFF TGTGCCAGCAGTTTGCCCCCGGCCAATGAGCAGTTCTTC
TRBJ2-5 NA NA TRBV27 CASSLGLREETQYF TGTGCCAGCAGTTTGGGACTCCGAGAAGAGACCCAGTACTTC
TRBJ1-4 NA NA TRBV11-2 CASSFITGPTNEKLFF TGTGCCAGCAGCTTCATTACAGGGCCAACTAATGAAAAACTGTTTTTT
TRBJ2-2 NA NA TRBV6-2/TRBV6-3 CASSRGGGELFF TGTGCCAGCAGTCGGGGTGGCGGGGAGCTGTTTTTT
TRBJ2-7 NA TRBD1 TRBV28 CAAQGAYEQYF TGTGCCGCCCAGGGGGCGTACGAGCAGTACTTC
TRBJ2-2 NA NA TRBV7-3 CASTLGRANTGELFF TGTGCCAGCACCCTTGGGCGGGCGAACACCGGGGAGCTGTTTTTT
TRBJ2-7 NA NA TRBV5-6 CASIPSEEHEQYF TGTGCCAGCATCCCTTCGGAGGAACACGAGCAGTACTTC
TRBJ2-3 once TRBD2 TRBV7-2 CASSPQRPSGRRADTQYF TGTGCCAGCAGCCCACAGAGGCCTAGCGGGAGGAGAGCAGATACGCAGTATTTT
TRBJ2-2 NA TRBD2 TRBV5-4 CASRPGTSGNTGELFF TGTGCCAGCAGACCTGGGACTAGCGGGAACACCGGGGAGCTGTTTTTT
TRBJ1-1 NA NA TRBV28 CASSHHDRFTEAFF TGTGCCAGCAGCCACCACGACAGGTTTACTGAAGCTTTCTTT
TRBJ1-2 NA TRBD1 TRBV6-5 CASRQDRGQNGYTF TGTGCCAGCAGACAAGACAGGGGGCAGAATGGCTACACCTTC
TRBJ2-1 NA NA TRBV24-1 CATQRYNEQFF TGTGCCACGCAGCGGTACAATGAGCAGTTCTTC
TRBJ2-7 few NA TRBV6-5 CASSYSGDTNPYEQYF TGTGCCAGCAGTTACTCAGGGGACACTAACCCCTACGAGCAGTACTTC
TRBJ1-2 NA TRBD1 TRBV7-2 CASSFTGTEVYGYTF TGTGCCAGCAGCTTTACCGGGACAGAAGTTTATGGCTACACCTTC
TRBJ2-2 once NA TRBV5-6 CASSFRLGAANTGELFF TGTGCCAGCAGCTTCCGTTTGGGGGCAGCTAACACCGGGGAGCTGTTTTTT
TRBJ1-5 few NA TRBV28 CASSGSEEGNQPQHF TGTGCCAGCAGCGGCTCGGAAGAGGGCAATCAGCCCCAGCATTTT
TRBJ2-1 NA TRBD2 TRBV6-4 CASRDPLRGGPLDEQFF TGTGCCAGCAGGGATCCTCTTCGGGGGGGCCCTCTGGATGAGCAGTTCTTC
TRBJ2-4 NA NA TRBV4-1 CASSQVGLAKNIQYF TGCGCCAGCAGCCAAGTGGGGCTTGCCAAAAACATTCAGTACTTC
TRBJ2-4 NA NA TRBV4-2 CASSQIGGSIIQYF TGTGCCAGCAGCCAGATAGGTGGGAGCATTATTCAGTACTTC
TRBJ2-1 NA TRBD1 TRBV7-2 CASSRGQDSPNEQFF TGTGCCAGCAGCAGGGGACAGGACTCACCCAATGAGCAGTTCTTC
TRBJ1-3 NA NA TRBV19 CASSIVGAAGNTIYF TGTGCCAGTAGTATAGTGGGGGCAGCTGGAAACACCATATATTTT
TRBJ2-7 NA TRBD1 TRBV6-2/TRBV6-3 CASSYGAGGFEQYF TGTGCCAGCAGTTACGGGGCAGGGGGCTTCGAGCAGTACTTC
TRBJ2-2 NA TRBD2 TRBV6-5 CASSYSVSGGTGELFF TGTGCCAGCAGTTACTCGGTTAGCGGGGGGACCGGGGAGCTGTTTTTT
TRBJ2-1 NA TRBD2 TRBV6-6 CASRGGSLITYNEQFF TGTGCCAGCAGGGGGGGGTCTCTGATTACCTACAATGAGCAGTTCTTC